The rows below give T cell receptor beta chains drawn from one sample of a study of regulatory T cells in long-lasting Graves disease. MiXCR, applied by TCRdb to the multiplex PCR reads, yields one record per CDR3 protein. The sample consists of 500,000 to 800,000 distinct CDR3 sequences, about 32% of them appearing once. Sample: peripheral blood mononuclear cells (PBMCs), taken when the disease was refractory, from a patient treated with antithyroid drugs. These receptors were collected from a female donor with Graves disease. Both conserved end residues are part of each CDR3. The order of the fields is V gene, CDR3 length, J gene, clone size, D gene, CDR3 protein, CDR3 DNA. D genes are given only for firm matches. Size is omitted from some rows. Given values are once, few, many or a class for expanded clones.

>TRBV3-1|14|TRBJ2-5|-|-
CASSQEVGEETQYF
TGTGCCAGCAGCCAAGAAGTAGGAGAAGAGACCCAGTACTTC
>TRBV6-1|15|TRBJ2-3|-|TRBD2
CASSETTSATDTQYF
TGTGCCAGCAGTGAGACAACTAGCGCCACAGATACGCAGTATTTT
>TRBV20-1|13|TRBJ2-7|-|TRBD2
CSARLAVVHEQYF
TGCAGTGCTAGACTAGCGGTTGTCCACGAGCAGTACTTC
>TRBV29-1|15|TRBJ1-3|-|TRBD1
CSVEFGQGFGNTIYF
TGCAGCGTTGAATTCGGACAGGGGTTTGGAAACACCATATATTTT
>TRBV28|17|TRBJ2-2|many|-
CASSNSPGQGGTGELFF
TGTGCCAGCAGCAACAGCCCGGGGCAGGGGGGAACCGGGGAGCTGTTTTTT
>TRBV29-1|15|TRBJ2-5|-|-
CSVESETQNQETQYF
TGCAGCGTTGAATCCGAGACACAAAACCAAGAGACCCAGTACTTC
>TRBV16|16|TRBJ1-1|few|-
CASSQREGQTNTEAFF
TGTGCCAGCAGCCAAAGGGAAGGGCAGACAAACACTGAAGCTTTCTTT
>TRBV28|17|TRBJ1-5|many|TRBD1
CASSLTGLRDSNQPQHF
TGTGCCAGCAGTTTGACAGGGTTGAGGGATAGCAATCAGCCCCAGCATTTT
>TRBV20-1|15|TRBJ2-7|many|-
CSASFLRGRKDEQYF
TGCAGTGCTAGTTTCCTTCGTGGGAGAAAGGACGAGCAGTACTTC
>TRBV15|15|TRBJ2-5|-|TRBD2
CATSRLREGRQTQYF
TGTGCCACCAGCAGGTTGCGGGAGGGCCGACAGACCCAGTACTTC
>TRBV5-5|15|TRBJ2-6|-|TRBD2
CASSASGAGANVLTF
TGTGCCAGCAGCGCCAGCGGGGCTGGGGCCAACGTCCTGACTTTC
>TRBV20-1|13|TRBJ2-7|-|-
CSAREGQSGEQYF
TGCAGTGCTAGAGAGGGCCAGTCGGGGGAGCAGTACTTC
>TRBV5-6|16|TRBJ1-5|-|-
CASSLQQGIGNQPQHF
TGTGCCAGCAGCTTGCAGCAGGGTATAGGCAATCAGCCCCAGCATTTT